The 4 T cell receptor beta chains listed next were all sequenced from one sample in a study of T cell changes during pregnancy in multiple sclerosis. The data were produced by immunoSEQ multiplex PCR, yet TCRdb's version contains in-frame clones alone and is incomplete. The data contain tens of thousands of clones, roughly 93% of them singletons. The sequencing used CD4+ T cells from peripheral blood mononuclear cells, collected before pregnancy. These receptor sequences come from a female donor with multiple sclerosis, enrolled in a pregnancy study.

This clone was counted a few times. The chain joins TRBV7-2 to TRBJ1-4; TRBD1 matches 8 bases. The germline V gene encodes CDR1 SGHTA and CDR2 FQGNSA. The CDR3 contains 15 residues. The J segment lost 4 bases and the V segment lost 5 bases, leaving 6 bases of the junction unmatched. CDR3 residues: CASSPRGRLNEKLFF. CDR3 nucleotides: TGTGCCAGCAGCCCCAGGGGGCGCCTTAATGAAAAACTGTTTTTT.

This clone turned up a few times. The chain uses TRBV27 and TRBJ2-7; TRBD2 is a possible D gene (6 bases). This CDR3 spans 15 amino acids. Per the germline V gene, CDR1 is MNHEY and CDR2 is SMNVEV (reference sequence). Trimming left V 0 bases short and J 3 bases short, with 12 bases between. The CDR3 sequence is CASSLSATRGYEQYF. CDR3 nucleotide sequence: TGTGCCAGCAGTTTATCCGCGACTAGAGGCTACGAGCAGTACTTC.

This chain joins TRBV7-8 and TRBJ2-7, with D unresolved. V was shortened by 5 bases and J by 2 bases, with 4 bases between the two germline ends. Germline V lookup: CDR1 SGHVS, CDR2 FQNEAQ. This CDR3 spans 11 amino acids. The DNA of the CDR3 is TGTGCCAGCAGCACTACCTACGAGCAGTACTTC. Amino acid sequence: CASSTTYEQYF.

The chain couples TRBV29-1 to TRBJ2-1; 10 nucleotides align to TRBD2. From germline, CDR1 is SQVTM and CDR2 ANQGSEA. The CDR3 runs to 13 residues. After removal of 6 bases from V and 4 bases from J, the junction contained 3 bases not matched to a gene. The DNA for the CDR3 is TGCAGCGTCAAGCGGGGGGGATACAATGAGCAGTTCTTC. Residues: CSVKRGGYNEQFF.